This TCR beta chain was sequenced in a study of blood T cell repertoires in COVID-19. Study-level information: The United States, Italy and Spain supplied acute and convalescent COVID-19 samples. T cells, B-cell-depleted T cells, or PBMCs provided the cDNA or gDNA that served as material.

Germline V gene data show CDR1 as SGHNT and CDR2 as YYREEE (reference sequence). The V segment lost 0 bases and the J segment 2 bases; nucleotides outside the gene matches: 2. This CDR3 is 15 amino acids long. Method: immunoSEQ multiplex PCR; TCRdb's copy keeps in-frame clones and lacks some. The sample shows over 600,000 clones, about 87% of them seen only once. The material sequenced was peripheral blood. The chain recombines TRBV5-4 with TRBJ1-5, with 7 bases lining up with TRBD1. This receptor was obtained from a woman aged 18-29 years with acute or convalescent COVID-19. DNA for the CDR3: TGTGCCAGCAGCTTGGACAGGGGTCGCAATCAGCCCCAGCATTTT. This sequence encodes CASSLDRGRNQPQHF.